The 23 T cell receptor beta chains below were found in one sample sequenced in a study of blood T cells in healthy people across ages. It was with a sample-barcoded 5' primer and a J-beta primer mix that a second PCR of roughly 6 to 12 cycles was run. Using its own MiXCR run on the 5' RACE reads, TCRdb lists one record per CDR3 protein. Of approximately 1,100,000 distinct CDR3 sequences in the sample, 40% to 45% were seen once. Sequencing was carried out using blood. The receptor set was obtained from a woman between 55 and 75 years old in good health.

This clonotype was observed many times. V and J are TRBV20-1 and TRBJ1-2, with D unclear. In germline, CDR1 is DFQATT, CDR2 SNEGSKA (reference sequence). The ends were cut back, 6 bases at V and 2 bases at J, with 16 bases in the middle. This CDR3 is built from 14 residues. CDR3 residues: CSATQAATNYGYTF. The CDR3 region has the DNA TGCAGTGCAACCCAGGCAGCCACCAACTATGGCTACACCTTC.

This clonotype was counted a single time. A much larger clone is a single base away; this may be a read error. The V gene is TRBV3-1, the J gene TRBJ2-7; unclear D gene. Germline lookup yields CDR1 LGHDT and CDR2 YNNKEL (reference sequence). The CDR3 totals 14 residues. The V and J ends lost 0 bases and 5 bases respectively, with 11 bases between them. The CDR3 reads CASSQEGRPNEQYF. The CDR3 coding sequence is TGTGCCAGCAGCCAAGAGGGCCGGCCTAACGAGCAGTACTTC.

The chain is built from TRBV6-6 and TRBJ2-3; D uncertain. This CDR3 has 14 residues. Trimming stripped 2 bases from V and 2 bases from J, with 8 bases between. From germline, CDR1 is MNHNY and CDR2 SVGAGI (reference sequence). CDR3 sequence: CASSYLTVTDTQYF. The CDR3 bases are TGTGCCAGCAGTTACCTGACGGTCACAGATACGCAGTATTTT.

The CDR3: CASSPGVYSPLHF. DNA of the CDR3: TGTGCCAGCAGTCCCGGAGTTTACTCACCCCTCCACTTT. The chain couples TRBV27 to TRBJ1-6; no reliable D call. Germline CDR1 MNHEY, CDR2 SMNVEV (reference sequence). This CDR3 region has 13 residues. V shed 5 bases and J shed 10 bases, with 12 bases lying between them.

The rearrangement links TRBV6-5 to TRBJ2-7; either TRBD1 or TRBD2 may fit D (5 bases each). The germline V gene has CDR1 MNHEY and CDR2 SVGAGI. V shed 7 bases and J shed 3 bases, with 19 bases lying between them. The CDR3 contains 15 residues. The CDR3: CASTLTRGARYEQYF. CDR3 sequence (DNA): TGTGCCAGCACCCTAACCCGGGGCGCTCGCTACGAGCAGTACTTC.

The chain links TRBV7-6 to TRBJ1-1; TRBD1 agrees at 8 bases. CDR1 and CDR2 (germline): SGHVS, FNYEAQ. The J segment lost 4 bases and the V segment lost 2 bases, leaving 12 bases of the junction unmatched. The CDR3 runs to 17 residues. The CDR3 nucleotides are TGTGCCAGCAGCTTATCAGGGGGCGAACACCGTGGCACTGAAGCTTTCTTT. This gives the protein CASSLSGGEHRGTEAFF.

The chain employs TRBV20-1 and TRBJ2-1; 8 nucleotides align to TRBD2. This CDR3 is built from 15 residues. From germline, CDR1 is DFQATT and CDR2 SNEGSKA (reference sequence). V lost 6 bases to trimming and J lost 2 bases; unmatched junction nucleotides: 9. The CDR3 coding sequence is TGCAGTGCAACCGAGAGCGGGAGAACCTACAATGAGCAGTTCTTC. Translated: CSATESGRTYNEQFF.

This clonotype was seen many times. J is TRBJ2-5 and V is TRBV20-1, with D perhaps TRBD2 (5 bases). The CDR3 sequence is 14 residues long. V was clipped by 6 bases and J by 2 bases, with 16 bases between them. Per germline, CDR1 DFQATT and CDR2 SNEGSKA (reference sequence). In nucleotides, the CDR3 is TGCAGTGCCAACCTACTAGGCCGTCAAGAGACCCAGTACTTC. This gives the protein CSANLLGRQETQYF.

The CDR3 sequence: CASSLDGRGNQPQHF. The CDR3 DNA reads TGTGCCAGCAGCTTAGATGGTCGTGGGAATCAGCCCCAGCATTTT. The chain is built from TRBV11-2 and TRBJ1-5; D unresolved. Germline V CDR1 and CDR2: SGHAT, FQNNGV. The CDR3 spans 15 residues. Trimming left V 0 bases short and J 4 bases short, with 10 bases between.

V usage is TRBV29-1 and J usage is TRBJ2-5; a weak D match, TRBD2 (6 bases). Germline V CDR1 and CDR2: SQVTM, ANQGSEA. Trimming removed 6 bases from V and 11 bases from J, with 19 bases in between. The CDR3 has 12 amino acids. DNA for the CDR3: TGCAGCGTATGGACTATTAACAATGAGCAGTACTTC. Protein: CSVWTINNEQYF.

This clonotype was seen many times. The chain carries TRBV11-1 and TRBJ2-1, with 7 bases lining up with TRBD2. Germline CDR1 SGHAT, CDR2 FQDESV (reference sequence). The CDR3 runs to 16 residues. The J segment lost 3 bases and the V segment lost 1 base, leaving 6 bases of the junction unmatched. This CDR3 is CASSLVAGVVYNEQFF. CDR3 in DNA: TGTGCCAGCAGCTTAGTTGCGGGAGTGGTCTACAATGAGCAGTTCTTC.

V usage is TRBV6-1 and J usage is TRBJ1-5; possible D gene TRBD1, 6 bases. Trimming pared 4 bases from V and 7 bases from J, leaving 14 bases between. There are 14 residues in the CDR3. CDR1 MNHNS and CDR2 SASEGT come from the germline V gene. CDR3 loop: CASSGTQGSQPQHF. The CDR3 DNA follows: TGTGCCAGCAGTGGAACACAGGGAAGCCAGCCCCAGCATTTT.

This clonotype came up a few times. This chain connects TRBV27 to TRBJ2-1; D perhaps matches TRBD1 (5 bases). Germline-derived CDR1 and CDR2 are MNHEY and SMNVEV (reference sequence). V was cut by 3 bases and J by 6 bases, with 12 bases left in between. The CDR3 is 14 residues long. CDR3 sequence: CASSFGETVNEQFF. The CDR3 nucleotides read TGTGCCAGCAGTTTTGGAGAGACAGTCAATGAGCAGTTCTTC.

The chain has TRBV10-3 and TRBJ2-5; 9 bases are a match to TRBD1. The CDR3 has 13 amino acids. Germline-derived CDR1 and CDR2 are ENHRY and SYGVKD. Trimming at V came to 6 bases and at J to 3 bases, leaving 2 bases not matched to a gene. The CDR3 here is CAIRGQGKETQYF. The CDR3 DNA sequence: TGTGCCATCAGGGGACAGGGCAAAGAGACCCAGTACTTC.

As regards this clonotype: A much larger clone lies one base from this, so it may be a read error. V usage is TRBV29-1 and J usage is TRBJ2-4, with D possibly being TRBD2 (6 bases). The end of the DNA aligns better with TRBJ2-5, so the J call may be wrong. The CDR3 runs to 12 residues. CDR1 is SQVTM and CDR2 is ANQGSEA in the germline V gene. The CDR3 bases are TGCGGCGTGGGACTGACTCAAGAGACCCAGTACTTC. It translates to CGVGLTQETQYF.

This clonotype was found a few times. The chain links TRBV7-9 to TRBJ2-5; the match to TRBD1 covers 7 bases. Germline-derived CDR1 and CDR2 are SEHNR and FQNEAQ (reference sequence). V trimming: 3 bases; J trimming: 5 bases; junction bases outside the gene matches: 6. The CDR3 spans 14 residues. The DNA for the CDR3 is TGTGCCAGCAGCTTTCCACAGGGGCTGGAGACCCAGTACTTC. It is translated as CASSFPQGLETQYF.

The rearrangement uses TRBV14 and TRBJ2-7; 7 nucleotides match TRBD2. This CDR3 spans 16 amino acids. The ends lost 1 base at V and 0 bases at J; junction bases unmatched: 6. Germline V gives CDR1 SGHDN, CDR2 FVKESK. The CDR3 DNA follows: TGTGCCAGCAGCCAAGTCGTGCGGGAGCTCTCCTACGAGCAGTACTTC. It codes for CASSQVVRELSYEQYF. Filled out from reference TRBV14 and TRBJ2-7, the complete variable domain reads EAGVTQFPSHSVIEKGQTVTLRCDPISGHDNLYWYRRVMGKEIKFLLHFVKESKQDESGMPNNRFLAERTGGTYSTLKVQPAELEDSGVYFCASSQVVRELSYEQYFGPGTRLTVT.

This clonotype was picked up a small number of times. V usage is TRBV12-5 and J usage is TRBJ1-1; D uncertain. V was shortened by 6 bases and J by 2 bases, with 4 bases between the two germline ends. The CDR3 is 11 amino acids. Germline CDR1 and CDR2: LGHNT and FRNRAP. In nucleotides, the CDR3 is TGTGCTAGTGGAACCAACACTGAAGCTTTCTTT. It specifies CASGTNTEAFF.

The V call is TRBV5-1, the J call TRBJ2-7; possibly TRBD1 for D (6 bases). There are 17 residues in the CDR3. Trimming cost V 0 bases and J 4 bases, with 20 bases left between them. Germline loops: CDR1 SGHRS, CDR2 YFSETQ. CDR3: CASSLVPLAGAGYEQYF. CDR3 bases: TGCGCCAGCAGCTTGGTCCCCCTAGCAGGGGCAGGGTACGAGCAGTACTTC.

V gene TRBV12-3 or TRBV12-4 combines with J gene TRBJ2-3; no clear D. Between the trimmed V and J ends, which lost 8 bases and 2 bases, there was a span of 14 bases. The CDR3 covers 14 residues. The CDR3 spells CASSETVPTDTQYF. The CDR3 DNA reads TGTGCCAGCTCGGAGACGGTCCCCACAGATACGCAGTATTTT.

The rearrangement uses TRBV15 and TRBJ2-7, with 7 bases matching TRBD1. The J call is doubtful: the DNA matches TRBJ2-4 better. The CDR3 contains 15 residues. Germline-derived CDR1 and CDR2 are LNHNV and YYDKDF (reference sequence). The CDR3 DNA reads TGTGCCACCAGCAGAAGGACGACAGGGCAAAACATTCAGTACTTC. Encoded protein: CATSRRTTGQNIQYF.

The chain employs TRBV25-1 and TRBJ1-6; a possible D gene is TRBD1 (5 bases). The V and J ends lost 2 bases and 10 bases respectively, with 12 bases between them. Germline CDR1 MGHDK, CDR2 SYGVNS. This CDR3 region has 14 residues. Written as DNA, the CDR3 is TGTGCCAGCAGTGAACATGCGGGGGTGTCACCCCTCCACTTT. This gives the protein CASSEHAGVSPLHF.

The rearrangement uses TRBV14 and TRBJ2-1; possibly TRBD2 for D (7 bases). CDR1 SGHDN and CDR2 FVKESK come from the germline V gene. The CDR3 totals 15 residues. The V gene lost 1 base and the J gene lost 8 bases, with 15 bases spanning the gap. The CDR3 bases are TGTGCCAGCAGCCAAGCCCGACCGGGGGGCGATGAGCAGTTCTTC. Translated, it gives CASSQARPGGDEQFF. Using reference TRBV14 and TRBJ2-1 for the parts outside the CDR3, the full variable domain is EAGVTQFPSHSVIEKGQTVTLRCDPISGHDNLYWYRRVMGKEIKFLLHFVKESKQDESGMPNNRFLAERTGGTYSTLKVQPAELEDSGVYFCASSQARPGGDEQFFGPGTRLTVL.